These 5 T cell receptor beta chains originate from one sample sequenced in a study of shared clonotypes between healthy human individuals. TCRdb keeps only in-frame clones here, not all; method: immunoSEQ multiplex PCR. The sample lists around 990,000 clones, 77% occurring once. Sequenced sample: memory CD4+ T cells from PBMCs. Specified subset: CD45RA-negative fraction. These receptors all come from a man between 18 and 29 years old in good health. Some clones in this sample may be carry-over from other donors' samples.

The V call is TRBV28, the J call TRBJ2-1, with 10 bases that match TRBD2. CDR1 is MDHEN, CDR2 SYDVKM, per germline. The CDR3 has 16 amino acids. Losses at the gene ends were 7 bases for V and 4 bases for J; bases not matched to a gene: 10. Here the CDR3 reads CASTPPGAGGYNEQFF. DNA of the CDR3: TGTGCCAGCACCCCACCCGGAGCGGGAGGGTACAATGAGCAGTTCTTC.

The chain carries TRBV28 and TRBJ1-1, with D perhaps TRBD1 (5 bases). V was cut by 5 bases and J by 0 bases, with 19 bases left in between. This CDR3 has 17 residues. Germline CDR1 and CDR2: MDHEN and SYDVKM. The chain's CDR3 is CASSVPPGGSMNTEAFF. CDR3 nucleotides: TGTGCCAGCAGTGTTCCCCCCGGGGGGTCGATGAACACTGAAGCTTTCTTT.

The chain is built from TRBV11-2 and TRBJ1-5; 7 positions agree with TRBD1. Germline V gene sequence: CDR1 SGHAT, CDR2 FQNNGV. There are 15 residues in the CDR3. Germline trimming cut 4 bases from V and 7 bases from J; bases unmatched to any gene: 10. The chain's CDR3 is CASSSPRQGGQPQHF. CDR3 bases: TGTGCCAGCAGCTCCCCCCGACAGGGAGGCCAGCCCCAGCATTTT.

This chain joins TRBV2 and TRBJ2-3; TRBD2 agrees at 10 bases. V gave up 2 bases and J gave up 4 bases; unmatched junction bases: 9. This CDR3 region has 17 residues. Germline V gene sequence: CDR1 SNHLY, CDR2 FYNNEI. The CDR3 spells CASSEISSGSWADTQYF. In nucleotides, the CDR3 is TGTGCCAGCAGTGAAATCTCTAGCGGGAGTTGGGCAGATACGCAGTATTTT.

This chain uses TRBV18 with TRBJ1-2, with D unresolved. CDR3 length: 14 residues. Germline V gene sequence: CDR1 KGHSH, CDR2 LQKENI. V lost 3 bases to trimming and J lost 2 bases, with 10 bases between them. CDR3 DNA: TGTGCCAGCTCACCGGCACAGACCAACTATGGCTACACCTTC. Translating it yields CASSPAQTNYGYTF.